This T cell receptor (beta chain) was sequenced in a study of cytomegalovirus exposure and HLA in healthy donors listed by TCRdb under 2017. In terms of the full investigation: An earlier analysis of more than 550 of the donors reported 250 to 300 Gb of sequence data and 95 million to 140 million unique TCR beta sequences obtained from approximately 180 million T cells. An early release that covered about 600 HLA-typed donors contained approximately 290 gigabases of sequencing data and about 93 million unique TCR sequences. The genetic ancestry cluster associated with self-reported Caucasian donors included 81% of the 350 to 500 genotyped donors. The study aimed to test whether signatures of past pathogen exposure could be identified by cataloging public T cell receptors. The T cell repertoires of 550 to 850 subjects were profiled by immunosequencing and related to cytomegalovirus serostatus. A separate validation cohort of about 110 different subjects was used in addition to the approximately 610-subject first cohort. To predict cytomegalovirus infection status, the study brought together high-throughput TCR immunosequencing, statistical association of individual TCRs with disease status, and machine learning. A later analysis re-analyzed previously published TCR beta repertoires from 666 donors and added high-resolution HLA genotyping to study TCR occurrence patterns. Rather than drawing on any new phenotypic data, the later analysis identified candidate immune exposures from TCR beta sequences and the way those sequences occurred across donors. An earlier analysis of approximately 640 of the donors applied high-throughput TCR beta sequencing to assess whether each TCR beta V gene segment acted as functional or pseudogenic. Donor age, sex, ethnicity and CMV serostatus were compiled alongside the repertoire data. A later genetic analysis took genome-wide SNP genotypes for about three fifths of the 666 donors and used that subset as a discovery cohort. All discovery cohort repertoires had been generated on a single sequencing platform. HLA typing included class I and class II loci at four-digit resolution. Typing coverage varied by locus: about 629-640 donors for A, B, C, DRB1 and DQB1; approximately 520 for DQA1; more than 600 for DPA1; about 450 for DPB1. Roughly 5 DR-DQ haplotypes were handled as single units for association and clustering, since linkage in the cohort was strong. On average, 235,054 unique TCR beta nucleotide sequences were sequenced per donor among fewer than 500 genotyped donors of the cohort, with roughly 20% of those sequences being non-productive. Broad study findings and their caveats: Assigning TCR associations to individual alleles was difficult when HLA alleles, especially DR and DQ, strongly co-occurred. A further reported finding was that TCR beta sequences accurately predicted the HLA-A and HLA-B alleles for most subjects in the first cohort. Specific HLA alleles were associated with 16,951 TCR beta sequences at a false discovery rate of 0.05 in a later analysis. The authors suggested that the approach could potentially be extended to other disease states and immunological phenotypes. A later genetic analysis associated a missense DCLRE1C variant with V-gene and J-gene trimming of TCR beta chains, and an independent cohort replicated the association. Because some donors lacked HLA typing at each locus, the association tests relied only on the typed subset. According to a later analysis, most CMV-associated TCR beta chains appeared to be HLA-restricted, and the HLA associations seemed to be driven largely by CMV exposure. Compared with the roughly 720-donor mean, donors in an Asian-associated ancestry cluster had fewer N-insertions in productive TCRs, according to a later genetic analysis. The sequencing pipeline was judged likely to have produced a cluster of highly shared sequence variants as a technical artifact. The cohort was sequenced for TCR beta chains only, and without alpha or paired-chain data the features that could be detected were limited. Across donors, most TCR sequences were observed very rarely, whereas some public TCRs were present in many individuals. In a later analysis, TCR association rates were found to vary across HLA loci, with the most associated TCRs seen for DRB1 alleles and the fewest for HLA-C alleles. In vitro tests confirmed that a few of the cytomegalovirus-associated TCR beta chains recognize cytomegalovirus antigens. Broadly in line with IMGT annotations, most TCR beta V segments showed up in productive rearrangements about 87% or about 30% of the time in an earlier analysis of approximately 600 of the donors. In both the original and validation cohorts, the classifier was reported to diagnose cytomegalovirus status with high specificity and sensitivity. A later analysis reported that several top co-occurrence clusters appeared linked to parvovirus B19, influenza, CMV and Epstein-Barr virus. In a later analysis, HLA-associated TCR beta chains showed more clonal expansion and lower generation probabilities than non-associated chains that were equally common. Linkage disequilibrium might explain the correlated functional status among segregating V segments, but an unknown experimental factor could not be ruled out. Sequencing depth was assumed to be roughly uniform across donors in the presence/absence analyses, though that assumption may not hold. For the cohort, immune exposure information was limited to CMV serostatus. The study gave a list of roughly 150 TCR beta chains associated with cytomegalovirus. Because counts were too low, about 15 rarely observed V segments, including chromosome 9 orphons, were left out of the earlier analysis of some 640 of the donors.

The cohort consisted of approximately 670 healthy bone marrow donors. At the time of sampling, all cohort members were nominally healthy, though unrecorded immune exposures were likely present. The donor was CMV seronegative and belonged to the group of 350 to 400 seronegative cohort members. Each donor provided a peripheral blood sample, and peripheral blood mononuclear cells were used for TCR beta sequencing. Genomic DNA extraction from the blood cell samples was performed with the Qiagen DNeasy Blood Extraction Kit. The method behind the library was the immunoSEQ multiplex PCR assay. The multiplex PCR relied on a mix of 60 forward primers for TCR Vbeta segments and 13 reverse primers for TCR Jbeta segments. Amplification of the CDR3 region of rearranged TCR beta genes was performed with a multiplex PCR assay on genomic DNA. The Illumina HiSeq System was used to sequence the amplified TCR beta libraries as 87-base-pair reads. On the authors' methods: A later analysis tallied around 80 million unique TCR beta chains across the approximately 670 repertoires, and some 10 million of those chains were shared by two or more donors. Raw reads were error-corrected and collapsed into unique sequences by a nearest-neighbor algorithm in which closely related sequences were merged to remove PCR and sequencing errors. Alignment of CDR3 sequences to IMGT reference sequences was used to assign V, D and J gene segments. For a sequence to be retained, at least a six-nucleotide match to both a V gene segment and a J gene segment was required. A rearrangement was called productive if the CDR3 had no stop codons and remained in frame with V and J, and every other rearrangement was called non-productive. Following IMGT convention, CDR3 was defined as the stretch from the second conserved V-encoded cysteine to the conserved J-encoded phenylalanine. In an earlier analysis of more than 550 of the donors, sequences lacking an unambiguous match to a single V gene segment were excluded. In an earlier analysis of more than 500 of the donors, a V segment was called functional when productive rearrangements were above 56.7%, and segregating when the standard deviation between donors exceeded 5%. A statistical classification framework was built for diagnosing cytomegalovirus status from the catalog of TCR beta chain sequences. A later analysis assigned V and J genes by comparing TCR nucleotide sequences with IMGT/GENE-DB human TR gene sequences. Using the TCRdist pipeline, a later analysis assigned CDR3 sequences along with most-parsimonious VDJ recombination scenarios. In a later analysis, each TCR beta chain was defined by its CDR3 amino acid sequence together with its V-gene family, and reads lacking a unique V-gene family were excluded. A later analysis removed 500 to 600 highly shared, low-generation-probability nucleotide sequences to deal with suspected cross-contamination and a sequencing artifact. In a later analysis, a clonal expansion index was calculated for each public chain from normalized within-repertoire ranks of inferred template counts. In a later analysis, generation probabilities were computed using a VDJ recombination model fitted to out-of-frame rearrangements, and the results were checked against IGoR. In a later analysis, hypergeometric tests were used to score TCR-TCR, TCR-HLA and TCR-CMV co-occurrence, with a repertoire-size bias correction applied to TCR pairs. In a later analysis, false discovery rates were estimated by permuting HLA or CMV assignments 20 times. In a later analysis, co-occurring TCRs were grouped with DBSCAN, and TCRdist sequence similarity was added when clustering was performed within HLA-allele-positive subsets. Repertoires with fewer than 30,000 or more than 120,000 public chains, plus five repertoires with anomalous nucleotide sharing, were excluded from co-occurrence clustering. What TCRdb holds here is the immuneACCESS table cut down to in-frame rearrangements. Part of the clones is not present; checked against another copy, under half of the missing clones reflect an unresolved V gene, and the others are unexplained. V and J calls and clone size follow that table, whereas D and trimming were derived from the DNA. Present in this sample are under 150,000 clones, roughly 80% of which were seen just once. Together, the top ten hold 3% to 4% of the sample.

As regards this clone: Its antigen has not been determined. No qualities accompany the bases; no much larger clone lies one base away.

The TCR originated in a middle-aged woman in good health and CMV-seronegative. The sequencing input was PBMCs.

For the CDR3, the sequence is CASSPPPSTEAFF. The DNA sequence is as follows: TGTGCCAGCAGCCCCCCGCCCAGCACTGAAGCTTTCTTT. The chain is assembled from TRBV7-9 and TRBJ1-1; the D gene cannot be resolved reliably. The germline V gene (reference sequence) supplies CDR1 SEHNR and CDR2 FQNEAQ. A distance of 11 bases separates the germline ends of V and J, which lose 5 bases and 4 bases respectively. Measured from the cysteine to the phenylalanine, the CDR3 is 13 residues long. Only the CDR3 region is kept as DNA, spanning 39 bases read in frame from base 1. Reference TRBV7-9 and TRBJ1-1 proteins supply the regions before and after the CDR3; the full variable domain is: DTGVSQNPRHKITKRGQNVTFRCDPISEHNRLYWYRQTLGQGPEFLTYFQNEAQLEKSRLLSDRFSAERPKGSFSTLEIQRTEQGDSAMYLCASSPPPSTEAFFGQGTRLTVV.